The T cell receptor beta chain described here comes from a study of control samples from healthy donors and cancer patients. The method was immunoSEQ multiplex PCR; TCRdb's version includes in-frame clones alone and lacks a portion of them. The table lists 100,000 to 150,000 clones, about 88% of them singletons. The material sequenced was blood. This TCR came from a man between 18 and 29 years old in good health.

The DNA of the CDR3 is TGTGCCAGTAGTATTTTCGGGACAGGCTCCTACGAGCAGTACTTC. It is translated as CASSIFGTGSYEQYF. V usage is TRBV19 and J usage is TRBJ2-7; TRBD1 aligns across 8 bases. The CDR3 contains 15 residues. Germline loops: CDR1 LNHDA, CDR2 SQIVND (reference sequence). The V segment lost 3 bases and the J segment 0 bases; nucleotides outside the gene matches: 4. Supplemented by reference TRBV19 and TRBJ2-7, the full variable domain reads DGGITQSPKYLFRKEGQNVTLSCEQNLNHDAMYWYRQDPGQGLRLIYYSQIVNDFQKGDIAEGYSVSREKKESFPLTVTSAQKNPTAFYLCASSIFGTGSYEQYFGPGTRLTVT.